What follows are 3 T cell receptor beta chains derived from one specimen sequenced in a study of shared clonotypes between healthy human individuals. Assay: immunoSEQ multiplex PCR; the TCRdb copy retains only in-frame clones and omits some. The repertoire holds about 990,000 clones, with approximately 80% as singletons. The sequenced material came from memory CD4+ T cells from PBMCs. Subset meaning: CD45RA-negative fraction. These TCRs come from a man aged 18 to 35 in good health. Some clones in this sample may be carry-over from other donors' samples.

This clone has at least ten counts. At the DNA level, this CDR3 is encoded by other sequences in the same sample as well. The V and J genes are TRBV30 and TRBJ2-2; 11 nucleotides line up with TRBD2. The V segment lost 3 bases and the J segment 5 bases; nucleotides outside the gene matches: 8. The germline V gene encodes CDR1 GTSNPN and CDR2 SVGIG (reference sequence). The CDR3 is 16 residues long. The CDR3 sequence is CAWSPLSGRGTGELFF. The CDR3 DNA sequence: TGTGCCTGGAGCCCTCTTAGCGGGAGGGGGACCGGGGAGCTGTTTTTT.

The CDR3 DNA follows: TGTGCCAGCAGTAAAACAGGGGGTCCGCAGTTCTTT. This codes for CASSKTGGPQFF. This sequence joins TRBV11-3 and TRBJ1-1; TRBD1 matches at 8 bases. The CDR3 contains 12 residues. J was trimmed by 14 bases and V by 6 bases; bases with no gene match: 11. CDR1 SGHNT and CDR2 YENEEA come from the germline V gene.

Points on this clone: Possible read error: a much larger clone is one base away. The same CDR3 can be traced to other DNA sequences in this sample. V usage is TRBV11-2 and J usage is TRBJ1-1; a possible D gene is TRBD1 (6 bases). This CDR3 has 13 amino acids. Germline V gene lookup returns CDR1 SGHAT and CDR2 FQNNGV. Trimming cost V 2 bases and J 3 bases, with 7 bases left between them. CDR3 nucleotide sequence: TGTGCCAGCAGCTTAAGGGGGGACACTGAAGCTTTCTTT. It yields the protein CASSLRGDTEAFF.